This T cell receptor (beta chain) was obtained from a study of human T cells and chemical hapten exposure. Total RNA came from unfractionated whole blood. Study-level findings and limits: No shift was seen in TCRs above 1 in 1000 frequency with DPC sensitization.

Individual cDNA molecules received unique molecular identifiers in the library. Per the study methods: Counts of TCRs in each sample centred on a median of around 96,000 and extended from about 24,000 to 680,000. Each CDR3 protein gets one entry after TCRdb re-called the reads with MiXCR. The V and J calls were determined by TCRdb, not by the authors. The sample contains about 120,000 distinct CDR3 sequences, 8.5% to 9% of which appear only once. In regard to this clonotype: Its cognate antigen is unknown.

Sequences were obtained from whole blood. This receptor was taken from a human donor in good health. Some clones in this sample may be carry-over from other donors' samples.

The CDR3 sequence is CASSFSGGKDSPLHF. CDR3 nucleotides: TGCGCCAGCAGCTTTAGCGGGGGCAAGGATTCACCCCTCCACTTT. The chain uses TRBV5-1 and TRBJ1-6; a weak D match, TRBD1 (6 bases). Per germline, CDR1 SGHRS and CDR2 YFSETQ. The CDR3 has 15 residues. V lost 2 bases, J lost 8 bases, and 14 bases lay in between.